This T cell receptor (beta chain) is from a study of blood T cells in healthy people across ages. Study-wide results and caveats: TCR beta diversity was tightly associated with the proportion of naive T cells.

On this clonotype itself: The antigen remains undetermined.

The CDR3 runs 16 residues. The V gene lost 2 bases and the J gene lost 4 bases, with 15 bases spanning the gap. CDR1 and CDR2 (germline): KGHDR, SFDVKD. Through a sample-barcoded 5' primer and a J-beta primer mix, a second PCR was run for roughly 7 to 11 cycles. One entry per CDR3 protein results from TCRdb running MiXCR on the 5' RACE reads. Of about 1.4 million distinct CDR3 sequences in the sample, approximately 59% are singletons; the top ten hold over 5%. This TCR was recovered from a young man in good health. The material sequenced was blood. J is TRBJ2-3 and V is TRBV24-1, with TRBD2 as a possible D gene (6 bases). CDR3 DNA: TGTGCCACCAGTGATTCCAGTCGCGGCGGGGCAGATACGCAGTATTTT. Its protein product is CATSDSSRGGADTQYF.